One and the same sample provided the 14 T cell receptor beta chains below, sequenced in a study of T cell repertoires in cytomegalovirus infection. TCRdb used MiXCR to reprocess the reads, holding one entry per CDR3 protein. The table lists about 180,000 distinct CDR3 sequences, under 15% of them singletons. Sequencing was done on a sample of PBMCs. Receptors were obtained from a human donor in good health (CMV status not recorded). Some clones in this sample may be carry-over from other donors' samples.

This clonotype was counted a few times. The rearrangement uses TRBV19 and TRBJ2-3; D unresolved. V gave up 5 bases and J gave up 0 bases, with 3 bases separating them. The germline CDR1 and CDR2 sequences are LNHDA and SQIVND (reference sequence). The CDR3 covers 12 residues. In nucleotides, the CDR3 is TGTGCCAGTAGTGTCAGCACAGATACGCAGTATTTT. It yields the protein CASSVSTDTQYF.

This clonotype was detected only a few times. The J gene is TRBJ2-7, the V gene TRBV6-5; TRBD1 agrees at 7 bases. This CDR3 contains 14 residues. Trimming removed 2 bases from V and 3 bases from J; junction bases left unmatched: 4. Germline CDR1 MNHEY, CDR2 SVGAGI. The CDR3 here is CASSYTRDSYEQYF. CDR3 coding DNA: TGTGCCAGCAGTTACACGAGGGACAGCTACGAGCAGTACTTC.

This clonotype was picked up many times. The chain has TRBV7-3 and TRBJ2-3; D may be TRBD1 or TRBD2 (5 bases each). Trimming stripped 5 bases from V and 0 bases from J, with 6 bases between. Germline values: CDR1 SGHTA, CDR2 FQGTGA. The CDR3 length is 13 residues. The CDR3: CASSRDSTDTQYF. Written as DNA, the CDR3 is TGTGCCAGCAGCCGGGACAGCACAGATACGCAGTATTTT.

By sample fraction, this clonotype is medium-sized (0.01 to 0.1%). The chain employs TRBV7-8 and TRBJ2-1, with 7 positions matching TRBD1. Looked up from germline, CDR1 is SGHVS and CDR2 is FQNEAQ. Losses at the gene ends were 5 bases for V and 2 bases for J; bases not matched to a gene: 12. The CDR3 spans 17 residues. CDR3 DNA sequence: TGTGCCAGCAGCGGACTTCGGACAGGCCCCACCTACAATGAGCAGTTCTTC. This gives the protein CASSGLRTGPTYNEQFF.

The table lists this clonotype with a few counts. V usage is TRBV7-9 and J usage is TRBJ2-2; D is perhaps TRBD2 (6 bases). This CDR3 comprises 15 residues. Germline CDR1 SEHNR, CDR2 FQNEAQ (reference sequence). V dropped 7 bases and J dropped 1 base, with 13 bases sitting between them. This chain's CDR3 is CASIQFSGNTGELFF. CDR3 sequence (DNA): TGTGCCAGCATCCAGTTTAGCGGGAACACCGGGGAGCTGTTTTTT.

The rearrangement uses TRBV13 and TRBJ2-7; D might be TRBD1 or TRBD2, each matching 5 bases. Germline CDR1 and CDR2: PRHDT and FYEKMQ (reference sequence). This CDR3 spans 13 amino acids. The ends were cut back, 8 bases at V and 3 bases at J, with 14 bases in the middle. CDR3 DNA: TGTGCCAGCGGCCGGGGCAGAGACTACGAGCAGTACTTC. It specifies CASGRGRDYEQYF.

This clonotype was detected a few times. The chain joins TRBV4-1 to TRBJ2-7, with D unresolved. The CDR3 is 15 residues long. CDR1 is MGHRA, CDR2 YSYEKL, per germline. V was shortened by 1 base and J by 4 bases, with 14 bases between the two germline ends. The CDR3 nucleotides read TGCGCCAGCAGCCAAGGGTCGGACCCCCTATACGAGCAGTACTTC. Translated: CASSQGSDPLYEQYF.

This clonotype was counted a few times. V gene TRBV20-1 combines with J gene TRBJ2-3, with 9 bases fitting TRBD2. CDR1 is DFQATT and CDR2 is SNEGSKA in the germline V gene (reference sequence). V trimming: 5 bases; J trimming: 5 bases; junction bases outside the gene matches: 8. This CDR3 region has 14 residues. The CDR3 DNA follows: TGCAGTGCTTTTTGGGCGGGGGGGCGAGATACGCAGTATTTT. It translates to CSAFWAGGRDTQYF.

Ten or more counts support this clonotype. The J gene is TRBJ1-1, the V gene TRBV19; 7 bases agree with TRBD1. The V and J ends lost 6 bases and 4 bases, in that order; junction bases with no gene match: 11. Germline V gene sequence: CDR1 LNHDA, CDR2 SQIVND (reference sequence). CDR3 length: 15 residues. CDR3 amino acids: CASSGTVLGITEAFF. Here the CDR3 DNA reads TGTGCCAGTAGCGGGACAGTCCTTGGTATCACTGAAGCTTTCTTT.

The chain links TRBV7-9 to TRBJ1-5; D is ambiguous. Germline V gene sequence: CDR1 SEHNR, CDR2 FQNEAQ (reference sequence). This CDR3 has 12 residues. V was shortened by 5 bases and J by 5 bases, with 7 bases between the two germline ends. The CDR3 DNA reads TGTGCCAGCAGCCGTAGGGATCAGCCCCAGCATTTT. Translated, it gives CASSRRDQPQHF.

The rearrangement joins TRBV4-2 to TRBJ1-6; 11 nucleotides line up with TRBD1. With 0 bases clipped from V and 8 bases from J, the junction kept 12 bases outside the gene matches. This CDR3 is built from 19 residues. The germline gives CDR1 LGHNA, CDR2 YNFKEQ. The CDR3 here is CASSQDPVFGTGGHSPLHF. The CDR3, as DNA: TGTGCCAGCAGCCAAGATCCTGTCTTTGGGACAGGGGGACATTCACCCCTCCACTTT.

The J gene is TRBJ1-5, the V gene TRBV5-1; maybe TRBD1 (5 bases). Germline V CDR1 and CDR2: SGHRS, YFSETQ. V was shortened by 4 bases and J by 2 bases, with 13 bases between the two germline ends. The CDR3 loop spans 15 amino acids. The CDR3 DNA is TGCGCCAGCAGCCCCGGGACCGTCGGCAATCAGCCCCAGCATTTT. This encodes CASSPGTVGNQPQHF.

This clonotype has more than one count but fewer than ten. V is TRBV14 and J is TRBJ1-2; D is undetermined. CDR1 is SGHDN, CDR2 FVKESK, per germline. The CDR3 totals 16 residues. Trimming shortened V by 3 bases and J by 4 bases, and 18 bases separated the two germline ends. The CDR3 spells CASSQTERVGGYGYTF. CDR3 coding DNA: TGTGCCAGCAGCCAGACGGAAAGGGTCGGCGGCTATGGCTACACCTTC.

This chain connects TRBV27 to TRBJ2-1; TRBD2 aligns across 10 bases. CDR3 length equals 17 residues. Per the germline V gene, CDR1 is MNHEY and CDR2 is SMNVEV (reference sequence). The V segment lost 2 bases and the J segment 4 bases; nucleotides outside the gene matches: 8. The DNA for the CDR3 is TGTGCCAGCAGTTTAATCTGGGCTAGCGGGAGATACAATGAGCAGTTCTTC. Its translation is CASSLIWASGRYNEQFF.